This T cell receptor beta chain was captured by sequencing in a study of blood T cell repertoires in COVID-19. Study information: There were acute and convalescent COVID-19 samples, and they came from the United States, Italy and Spain.

In the original processing: Quantification of nucleated cells was approximated via reference gene primer amplification. Some clones are missing from TCRdb's copy, which holds only in-frame ones; the method was immunoSEQ multiplex PCR. V, J and clone size reflect that table, while D and trimming were determined from the DNA. This sample has roughly 180,000 clones; over 80% occur once, and the top ten carry about 7%. V trimming: 7 bases; J trimming: 4 bases; junction bases outside the gene matches: 5. Germline V gives CDR1 SNHLY, CDR2 FYNNEI. This CDR3 region has 13 residues. This TCR was recovered from a woman between 35 and 50 years old with COVID-19, enrolled during active disease. The rearrangement joins TRBV2 to TRBJ1-2; 8 nucleotides align to TRBD1. The material sequenced was peripheral blood. DNA of the CDR3: TGTGCCAGCACGCCCGGACAGGGCTATGGCTACACCTTC. Translated: CASTPGQGYGYTF.